One sample yielded the 11 T cell receptor beta chains listed below, sequenced in a study of CXCR3-negative and CXCR3-positive naive CD8 T cells. Libraries were UMI-labeled 5' RACE TRB cDNA. With the 5' RACE reads reprocessed, TCRdb shows one record per CDR3 protein and no DNA. This repertoire comprises tens of thousands of distinct CDR3 sequences; its ten largest clones make up roughly 1.4%. Sequenced sample: naive CXCR3- CD8+ T cells from blood. As to subset: CD45RO-CCR7+CD27+CD95- naive CD8+ T cells lacking CXCR3 (TNR3-). These receptors were collected from a human donor in good health. Some clones in this sample may be carry-over from other donors' samples.

The gene calls are TRBV28 and TRBJ2-7. The CDR3 length is 14 residues. The germline V gene has CDR1 MDHEN and CDR2 SYDVKM. CDR3 sequence: CASSLETYSYEQYF.

The chain links TRBV5-4 to TRBJ2-1; the D call of TRBD1 rests on TCRdb alone, since no DNA is present to check it. The CDR3 extends over 12 amino acids. Germline lookup yields CDR1 SGHNT and CDR2 YYREEE (reference sequence). The CDR3 here is CASSLAPGRRFF. Variable domain in full (rest from reference TRBV5-4 and TRBJ2-1): ETGVTQSPTHLIKTRGQQVTLRCSSQSGHNTVSWYQQALGQGPQFIFQYYREEENGRGNFPPRFSGLQFPNYSSELNVNALELDDSALYLCASSLAPGRRFFGPGTRLTVL.

The chain is built from TRBV29-1 and TRBJ1-2; the TRBD1 assignment by TCRdb is unverifiable without DNA. Per the germline V gene, CDR1 is SQVTM and CDR2 is ANQGSEA. The CDR3 is 15 amino acids. CDR3 residues: CSVPLTGTGAYGYTF.

The V gene is TRBV29-1, the J gene TRBJ1-5; the TCRdb D gene call, TRBD1, has no DNA to confirm it. The CDR3 runs 14 residues. Germline CDR1 SQVTM, CDR2 ANQGSEA. The CDR3 reads CSVAQGYGNQPQHF. Based on the CDR3 plus reference TRBV29-1 and TRBJ1-5, the full variable domain is SAVISQKPSRDICQRGTSLTIQCQVDSQVTMMFWYRQQPGQSLTLIATANQGSEATYESGFVIDKFPISRPNLTFSTLTVSNMSPEDSSIYLCSVAQGYGNQPQHFGDGTRLSIL.

This chain joins TRBV7-9 and TRBJ2-1; the D gene TCRdb calls, TRBD1, cannot be checked with no DNA. The CDR3 covers 19 residues. CDR1 and CDR2 from the germline V gene are SEHNR and FQNEAQ (reference sequence). Here the CDR3 reads CASSLGFEEAGSRGNEQFF. Full variable domain (rest looked up from reference TRBV7-9 and TRBJ2-1): DTGVSQNPRHKITKRGQNVTFRCDPISEHNRLYWYRQTLGQGPEFLTYFQNEAQLEKSRLLSDRFSAERPKGSFSTLEIQRTEQGDSAMYLCASSLGFEEAGSRGNEQFFGPGTRLTVL.

The V and J genes are TRBV20-1 and TRBJ2-1; the D gene TCRdb calls, TRBD2, cannot be checked with no DNA. The CDR3 loop spans 13 amino acids. Per germline, CDR1 DFQATT and CDR2 SNEGSKA (reference sequence). CDR3 in amino acids: CSATWTDPIKQFF.

The chain uses TRBV4-2 and TRBJ2-1; TCRdb proposes TRBD2, but this gene call is untestable without DNA. The CDR3 contains 16 residues. The V gene's germline CDR1 is LGHNA and CDR2 YNFKEQ. The chain's CDR3 is CASSQDRTSVYNEQFF.

The chain has TRBV9 and TRBJ2-7; the D call from TCRdb, TRBD1, cannot be confirmed without DNA. In germline, CDR1 is SGDLS, CDR2 YYNGEE. This CDR3 region has 17 residues. The CDR3 sequence: CASSAYSGQGLSYEQYF.

This chain connects TRBV5-1 to TRBJ2-1; TCRdb lists TRBD1, though no DNA is available to test this call. The germline CDR1 and CDR2 sequences are SGHRS and YFSETQ. CDR3 length equals 12 residues. CDR3 sequence reads: CASSTTGFEQFF.

The chain uses TRBV5-1 and TRBJ2-7. The V gene's germline CDR1 is SGHRS and CDR2 YFSETQ. The CDR3 has 13 amino acids. The CDR3 sequence: CASSSGSPYEQYF.

The V gene is TRBV6-5, the J gene TRBJ1-1; TCRdb reports TRBD1, a call that lacks DNA to check it against. This CDR3 region has 15 residues. CDR1 is MNHEY and CDR2 is SVGAGI in the germline V gene. CDR3 amino acids: CASSYWPGVTTEAFF.